A single sample is the source of the 20 T cell receptor beta chains below, sequenced in a study of CD8 T cells in ankylosing spondylitis. Study-level findings and limits: Within ankylosing spondylitis blood, a TCR beta motif made up of eight or nine highly homologous variants appeared to be characteristic.

Antigen specificity for these receptors is unknown. TCRdb fed the 5' RACE reads into MiXCR, producing one record per CDR3 protein. The sample gives roughly 700,000 distinct CDR3 sequences, roughly 19% of which show up once; around 19% is in the top ten. The sample taken for sequencing was blood, either unsorted or a sorted T cell fraction (not recorded which). The receptors originated from a male donor with ankylosing spondylitis.

The chain employs TRBV27 and TRBJ2-1; tentatively, D is TRBD2 (5 bases). Germline CDR1 and CDR2: MNHEY and SMNVEV (reference sequence). The CDR3 loop spans 15 amino acids. Trimming pared 7 bases from V and 0 bases from J, leaving 13 bases between. The CDR3 loop reads CASTGSASSYNEQFF. CDR3 DNA: TGTGCCAGCACGGGGAGCGCGAGCTCCTACAATGAGCAGTTCTTC.

The chain uses TRBV20-1 and TRBJ2-7; TRBD2 agrees at 8 bases. The CDR3 runs 13 residues. With V trimmed by 6 bases and J by 0 bases, 4 bases remained unmatched. Germline assignment: CDR1 DFQATT and CDR2 SNEGSKA (reference sequence). In DNA, the CDR3 is TGCAGTGCCCGACTAGCGACCTCCTACGAGCAGTACTTC. It yields the protein CSARLATSYEQYF.

This chain connects TRBV5-6 to TRBJ1-6; D remains unclear. Germline-derived CDR1 and CDR2 are SGHDT and YYEEEE. There are 13 residues in the CDR3. Trimming stripped 3 bases from V and 6 bases from J, with 7 bases between. This CDR3 reads CASSSPTNSPLHF. Here the CDR3 DNA reads TGTGCCAGCAGCTCGCCAACTAATTCACCCCTCCACTTT.

This clonotype appeared a few times. The DNA of the CDR3 is TGTGCCAGCTCGCCCCGGACAGACGAAGCTTTCTTT. The encoded protein is CASSPRTDEAFF. The J gene is TRBJ1-1, the V gene TRBV18; D perhaps matches TRBD1 (6 bases). Trimming shortened V by 6 bases and J by 8 bases, and 13 bases separated the two germline ends. Germline CDR1 KGHSH, CDR2 LQKENI. The CDR3 totals 12 residues.

This clonotype was detected only a few times. This chain uses TRBV25-1 with TRBJ2-7; 10 positions match TRBD1. This CDR3 contains 16 residues. The germline V gene encodes CDR1 MGHDK and CDR2 SYGVNS. Trimming cost V 0 bases and J 9 bases; bases outside gene matches: 11. CDR3 in amino acids: CASSEYGDRGHLRQYF. The CDR3 nucleotides read TGTGCCAGCAGTGAATATGGGGACAGGGGACACCTACGGCAGTACTTC.

The table lists this clonotype with a few counts. V and J are TRBV2 and TRBJ2-2; the D gene could be TRBD1 or TRBD2 (5 bases each). The germline V and J ends were trimmed by 1 base and 3 bases, with 9 bases remaining between them. The CDR3 length is 15 residues. Germline CDR1 and CDR2: SNHLY and FYNNEI. CDR3 bases: TGTGCCAGCAGTGAAGGAGGGGCATACACCGGGGAGCTGTTTTTT. This gives the protein CASSEGGAYTGELFF. Looking up the rest from reference TRBV2 and TRBJ2-2 gives the full variable domain: EPEVTQTPSHQVTQMGQEVILRCVPISNHLYFYWYRQILGQKVEFLVSFYNNEISEKSEIFDDQFSVERPDGSNFTLKIRSTKLEDSAMYFCASSEGGAYTGELFFGEGSRLTVL.

This clonotype appeared once. This sequence joins TRBV7-3 and TRBJ2-3, with 7 bases identical to TRBD1. The V gene's germline CDR1 is SGHTA and CDR2 FQGTGA. The CDR3 contains 14 residues. With V trimmed by 8 bases and J by 2 bases, 7 bases remained unmatched. CDR3 coding DNA: TGTGCCAGCCCCGGGACAGACCACACAGATACGCAGTATTTT. It translates to CASPGTDHTDTQYF.

This clonotype was detected a few times. The chain combines TRBV7-9 with TRBJ2-7, with D unclear. Trimming stripped 5 bases from V and 3 bases from J, with 17 bases between. This CDR3 has 15 residues. From germline, CDR1 is SEHNR and CDR2 FQNEAQ (reference sequence). CDR3 in DNA: TGTGCCAGCAGCCCCCTTTCCGGAGTCCACTACGAGCAGTACTTC. Translated, it gives CASSPLSGVHYEQYF.

There are many counts of this clonotype. This chain connects TRBV20-1 to TRBJ1-4; TRBD1 might be the D (6 bases). The CDR3 runs to 13 residues. Trimming cost V 6 bases and J 10 bases, with 18 bases left between them. CDR1 is DFQATT, CDR2 SNEGSKA, per germline (reference sequence). CDR3 residues: CSAPPEGGRKLFF. The CDR3 region has the DNA TGCAGTGCCCCACCCGAGGGGGGTCGAAAACTGTTTTTT.

The chain couples TRBV10-3 to TRBJ1-2, with D maybe TRBD1 (5 bases). The V end lost 3 bases, the J end lost 4 bases, and 6 bases lay between the germline ends. Germline V gene data show CDR1 as ENHRY and CDR2 as SYGVKD. CDR3 length: 12 amino acids. The CDR3 bases are TGTGCCATCAGTGATGACAGCTATGGCTACACCTTC. Amino acid sequence: CAISDDSYGYTF.

There are many counts of this clonotype. The chain has TRBV2 and TRBJ1-1, with TRBD1 matching over 8 bases. V dropped 8 bases and J dropped 5; count of bases not matched to a gene: 10. Germline V lookup: CDR1 SNHLY, CDR2 FYNNEI. The CDR3 is 14 amino acids. The CDR3 loop reads CASVPGQGRTEAFF. The CDR3 coding sequence is TGTGCCAGCGTCCCCGGACAGGGAAGGACTGAAGCTTTCTTT.

The chain couples TRBV29-1 to TRBJ2-7, with TRBD2 identical over 10 bases. V lost 6 bases, J lost 3 bases, and 8 bases stayed unmatched. The CDR3 is made up of 14 amino acids. Germline values: CDR1 SQVTM, CDR2 ANQGSEA. CDR3 sequence (DNA): TGCAGCGTGGCCGGGACTAGCGACTACTACGAGCAGTACTTC. It encodes CSVAGTSDYYEQYF.

This clonotype was seen a handful of times. The V and J genes are TRBV6-5 and TRBJ2-7; D gene ambiguous. V lost 2 bases to trimming and J lost 0 bases, with 8 bases between them. This CDR3 region has 14 residues. CDR1 is MNHEY, CDR2 SVGAGI, per germline. The CDR3 loop is CASSYAPGSYEQYF. CDR3 coding DNA: TGTGCCAGCAGTTACGCCCCCGGCTCCTACGAGCAGTACTTC.

This clonotype appeared a few times. The chain uses TRBV6-1 and TRBJ2-1, with D possibly matching TRBD1 (6 bases). This CDR3 spans 14 amino acids. The germline gives CDR1 MNHNS, CDR2 SASEGT. Trimming cost V 6 bases and J 3 bases, with 12 bases left between them. This CDR3 is CASRRQVGYNEQFF. The CDR3, as DNA: TGTGCCAGCAGGAGACAGGTTGGCTACAATGAGCAGTTCTTC.

This clonotype was observed once. The genes are TRBV10-3 and TRBJ1-4; weak D call: TRBD1 (6 bases). This CDR3 is 16 amino acids long. The germline CDR1 and CDR2 sequences are ENHRY and SYGVKD. V was shortened by 3 bases and J by 5 bases, with 16 bases between the two germline ends. In DNA, the CDR3 is TGTGCCATCAGTGATACCCACGGACAGATAAATGAAAAACTGTTTTTT. It is translated as CAISDTHGQINEKLFF.

The rearrangement uses TRBV7-2 and TRBJ2-1; 8 nucleotides align to TRBD2. This CDR3 comprises 15 residues. Germline assignment: CDR1 SGHTA and CDR2 FQGNSA. Trimming removed 5 bases from V and 3 bases from J; junction bases left unmatched: 6. CDR3 amino acids: CASSPRGGYYNEQFF. The CDR3, as DNA: TGTGCCAGCAGCCCTCGGGGGGGGTACTACAATGAGCAGTTCTTC. The variable domain in full, with the rest retrieved from reference TRBV7-2 and TRBJ2-1, is GAGVSQSPSNKVTEKGKDVELRCDPISGHTALYWYRQSLGQGLEFLIYFQGNSAPDKSGLPSDRFSAERTGGSVSTLTIQRTQQEDSAVYLCASSPRGGYYNEQFFGPGTRLTVL.

This chain connects TRBV5-1 to TRBJ1-2; 11 nucleotides align to TRBD1. Germline CDR1 SGHRS, CDR2 YFSETQ. V shed 2 bases and J 7 bases; nucleotides not matched to a gene: 4. This CDR3 is 14 amino acids long. The chain's CDR3 is CASSFGQGAGGYTF. The DNA of the CDR3 is TGCGCCAGCAGCTTCGGACAGGGGGCGGGTGGCTACACCTTC.

This clonotype occurred many times. V and J are TRBV12-3 or TRBV12-4 and TRBJ2-2, with 9 bases matching TRBD1. The V and J ends lost 4 bases and 6 bases, in that order; junction bases with no gene match: 6. This CDR3 is 15 amino acids long. CDR3 sequence (DNA): TGTGCCAGCAGTTCCATAACAGGGGGCCCCGGGGAGCTGTTTTTT. Translated, it gives CASSSITGGPGELFF.

This chain connects TRBV15 to TRBJ1-5; D not resolved. Germline V gene sequence: CDR1 LNHNV, CDR2 YYDKDF (reference sequence). The ends were cut back, 1 base at V and 4 bases at J, with 2 bases in the middle. This CDR3 has 12 residues. The CDR3 region is CATSRANQPQHF. CDR3 bases: TGTGCCACCAGCAGAGCTAATCAGCCCCAGCATTTT.

This clonotype was recorded a few times. This chain links TRBV3-1 with TRBJ2-1; D possibly corresponds to TRBD2 (6 bases). V lost 1 base and J 2 bases, leaving 12 bases between the germline ends. The germline CDR1 and CDR2 sequences are LGHDT and YNNKEL (reference sequence). The CDR3 covers 16 residues. The CDR3 sequence is CASSQAGERAYNEQFF. CDR3 bases: TGTGCCAGCAGCCAAGCAGGTGAGCGGGCCTACAATGAGCAGTTCTTC.